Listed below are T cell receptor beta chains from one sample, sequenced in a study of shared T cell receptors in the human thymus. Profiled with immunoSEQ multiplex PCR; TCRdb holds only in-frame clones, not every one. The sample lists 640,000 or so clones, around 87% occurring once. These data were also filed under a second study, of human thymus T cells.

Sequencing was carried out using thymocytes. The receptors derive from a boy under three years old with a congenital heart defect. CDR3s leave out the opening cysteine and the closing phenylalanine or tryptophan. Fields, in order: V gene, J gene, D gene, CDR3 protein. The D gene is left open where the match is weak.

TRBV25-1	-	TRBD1	ASSSGQGTYEQY
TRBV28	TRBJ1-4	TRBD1	ASSSESGTGSEKLF
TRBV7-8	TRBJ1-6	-	ASSSSQMSSYNSPLH
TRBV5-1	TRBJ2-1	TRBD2	ASRGGSSYNEQF
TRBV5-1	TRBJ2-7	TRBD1	ASSASTGQGFDHEQY
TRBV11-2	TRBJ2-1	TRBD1	ASSFMDRAGNEQF
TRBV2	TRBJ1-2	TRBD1	ASSEVPDRVIYGYT
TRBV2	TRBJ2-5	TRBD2	ASSGGTSGSGETQY
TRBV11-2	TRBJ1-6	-	ASTPERGYNSPLH
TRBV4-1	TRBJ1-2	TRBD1	ASRTKPGQGYGYT
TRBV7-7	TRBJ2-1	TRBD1	ASSLYRGHEQF
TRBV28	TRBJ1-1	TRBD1	ASSLQGACTEAF
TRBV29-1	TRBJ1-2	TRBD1	SADGTEYGYT
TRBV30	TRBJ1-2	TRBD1	AWIGQGGSYGYT
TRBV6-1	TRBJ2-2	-	ASSGETDGELF
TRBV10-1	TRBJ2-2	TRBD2	ASSYTGTSGNWTGELF
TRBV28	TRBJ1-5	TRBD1	ASSLKGAGYQPQH
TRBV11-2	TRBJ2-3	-	ASSRGAGAASGDTQY
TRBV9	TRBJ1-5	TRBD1	ASSAPQDRVSTYSNQPQH
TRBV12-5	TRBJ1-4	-	ATGEQGTEKLF
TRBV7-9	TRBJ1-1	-	ASSSPGGMPEAF
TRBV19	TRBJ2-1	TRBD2	ASGGSGRLCYNEQF
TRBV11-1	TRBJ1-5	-	AIQPYSNQPQH
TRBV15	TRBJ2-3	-	ATRILSRDSARDSTDTQY
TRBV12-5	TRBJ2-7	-	ASGLAPGSSYEQY
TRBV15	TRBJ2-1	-	ATSSRSRGSPYNEQF
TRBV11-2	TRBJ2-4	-	ASSLDGGKGAKNIQY
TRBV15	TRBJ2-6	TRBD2	ATRGAGGSGANVLT
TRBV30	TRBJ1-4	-	AWTPGFGLRTNEKLF
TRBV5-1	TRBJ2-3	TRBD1	ASSTTPGQGTDTQY
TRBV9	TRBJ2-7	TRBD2	ASSVTSGSPEQY
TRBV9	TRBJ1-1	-	ASSAVQGSNTEAF
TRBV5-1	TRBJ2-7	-	ASSPDGGPYEQY
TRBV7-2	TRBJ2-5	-	ASSGTGYQETQY
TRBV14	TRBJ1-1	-	ASSLEGREERTEAF
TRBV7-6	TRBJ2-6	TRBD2	ASSQSPGGLAGVGDGANVLT
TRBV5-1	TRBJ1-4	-	ASSPMTGKNEKLF
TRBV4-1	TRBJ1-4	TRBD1	ASTTWDRGGEKLF
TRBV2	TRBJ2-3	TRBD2	ASSERGGASTDTQY
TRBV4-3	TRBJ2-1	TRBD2	ASSQARLAGGCEQF
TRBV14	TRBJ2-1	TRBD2	ASSQDWREGQDEQF
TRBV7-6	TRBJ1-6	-	ASSLVLGRLSPLH
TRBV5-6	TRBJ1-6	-	ASSFDPREGNSPLH
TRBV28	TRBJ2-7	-	ASSLKLGRSYEQY
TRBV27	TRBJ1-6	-	ASTRDKDSPLH